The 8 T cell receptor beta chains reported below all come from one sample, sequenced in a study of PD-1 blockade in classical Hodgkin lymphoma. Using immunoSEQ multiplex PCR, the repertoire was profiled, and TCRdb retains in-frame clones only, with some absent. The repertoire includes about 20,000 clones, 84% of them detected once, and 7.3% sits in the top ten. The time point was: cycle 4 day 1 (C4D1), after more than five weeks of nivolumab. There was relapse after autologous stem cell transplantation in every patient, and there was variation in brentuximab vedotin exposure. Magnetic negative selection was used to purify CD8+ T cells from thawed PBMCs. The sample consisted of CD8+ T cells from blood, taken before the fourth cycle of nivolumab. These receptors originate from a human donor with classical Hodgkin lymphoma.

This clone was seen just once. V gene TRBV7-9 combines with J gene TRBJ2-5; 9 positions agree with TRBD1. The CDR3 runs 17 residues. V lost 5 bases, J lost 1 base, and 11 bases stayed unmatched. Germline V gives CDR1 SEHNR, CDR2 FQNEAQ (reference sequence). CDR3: CASSQRWDRVSQETQYF. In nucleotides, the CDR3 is TGTGCCAGCAGCCAGAGGTGGGACAGGGTGAGCCAAGAGACCCAGTACTTC.

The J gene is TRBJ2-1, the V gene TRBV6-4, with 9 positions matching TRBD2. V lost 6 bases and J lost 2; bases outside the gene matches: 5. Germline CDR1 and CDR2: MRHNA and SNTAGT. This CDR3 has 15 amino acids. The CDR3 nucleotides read TGTGCCAGCAGCCTAAGACTAGCGGCCTACAATGAGCAGTTCTTC. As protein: CASSLRLAAYNEQFF.

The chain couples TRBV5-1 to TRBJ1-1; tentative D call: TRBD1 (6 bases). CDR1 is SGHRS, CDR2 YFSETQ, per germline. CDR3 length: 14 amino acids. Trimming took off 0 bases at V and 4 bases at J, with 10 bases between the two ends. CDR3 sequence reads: CASSLVGAVTEAFF. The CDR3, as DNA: TGCGCCAGCAGCTTGGTGGGGGCAGTCACTGAAGCTTTCTTT.

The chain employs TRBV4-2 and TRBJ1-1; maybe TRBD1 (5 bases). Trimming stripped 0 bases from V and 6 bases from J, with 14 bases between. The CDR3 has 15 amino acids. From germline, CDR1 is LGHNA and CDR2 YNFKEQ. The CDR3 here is CASSQDARVKSEAFF. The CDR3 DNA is TGTGCCAGCAGCCAAGATGCCAGGGTAAAGTCTGAAGCTTTCTTT.

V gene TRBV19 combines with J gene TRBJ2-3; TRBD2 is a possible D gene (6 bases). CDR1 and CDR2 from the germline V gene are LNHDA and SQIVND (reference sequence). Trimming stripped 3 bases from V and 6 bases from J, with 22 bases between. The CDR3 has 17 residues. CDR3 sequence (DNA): TGTGCCAGTAGTATTGAGATGAGGGACCCTCGGGGGGATACGCAGTATTTT. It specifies CASSIEMRDPRGDTQYF.

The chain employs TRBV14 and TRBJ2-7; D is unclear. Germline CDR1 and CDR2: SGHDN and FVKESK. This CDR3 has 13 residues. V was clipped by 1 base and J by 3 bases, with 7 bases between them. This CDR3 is CASSQVLGYEQYF. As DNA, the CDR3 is TGTGCCAGCAGCCAAGTCCTGGGCTACGAGCAGTACTTC. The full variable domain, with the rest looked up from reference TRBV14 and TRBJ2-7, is EAGVTQFPSHSVIEKGQTVTLRCDPISGHDNLYWYRRVMGKEIKFLLHFVKESKQDESGMPNNRFLAERTGGTYSTLKVQPAELEDSGVYFCASSQVLGYEQYFGPGTRLTVT.

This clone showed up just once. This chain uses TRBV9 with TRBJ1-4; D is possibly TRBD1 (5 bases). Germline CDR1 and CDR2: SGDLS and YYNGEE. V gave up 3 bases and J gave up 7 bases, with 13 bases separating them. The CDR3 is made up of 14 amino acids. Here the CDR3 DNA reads TGTGCCAGCAGCGCCGCGGGGGGGAGTGAAAAACTGTTTTTT. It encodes CASSAAGGSEKLFF.

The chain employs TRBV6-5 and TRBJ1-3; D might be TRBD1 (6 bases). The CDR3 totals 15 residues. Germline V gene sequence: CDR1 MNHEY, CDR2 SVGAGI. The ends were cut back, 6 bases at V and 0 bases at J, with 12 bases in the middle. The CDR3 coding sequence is TGTGCCAGCAGGGCGGACAGTTTCTCTGGAAACACCATATATTTT. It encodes CASRADSFSGNTIYF.